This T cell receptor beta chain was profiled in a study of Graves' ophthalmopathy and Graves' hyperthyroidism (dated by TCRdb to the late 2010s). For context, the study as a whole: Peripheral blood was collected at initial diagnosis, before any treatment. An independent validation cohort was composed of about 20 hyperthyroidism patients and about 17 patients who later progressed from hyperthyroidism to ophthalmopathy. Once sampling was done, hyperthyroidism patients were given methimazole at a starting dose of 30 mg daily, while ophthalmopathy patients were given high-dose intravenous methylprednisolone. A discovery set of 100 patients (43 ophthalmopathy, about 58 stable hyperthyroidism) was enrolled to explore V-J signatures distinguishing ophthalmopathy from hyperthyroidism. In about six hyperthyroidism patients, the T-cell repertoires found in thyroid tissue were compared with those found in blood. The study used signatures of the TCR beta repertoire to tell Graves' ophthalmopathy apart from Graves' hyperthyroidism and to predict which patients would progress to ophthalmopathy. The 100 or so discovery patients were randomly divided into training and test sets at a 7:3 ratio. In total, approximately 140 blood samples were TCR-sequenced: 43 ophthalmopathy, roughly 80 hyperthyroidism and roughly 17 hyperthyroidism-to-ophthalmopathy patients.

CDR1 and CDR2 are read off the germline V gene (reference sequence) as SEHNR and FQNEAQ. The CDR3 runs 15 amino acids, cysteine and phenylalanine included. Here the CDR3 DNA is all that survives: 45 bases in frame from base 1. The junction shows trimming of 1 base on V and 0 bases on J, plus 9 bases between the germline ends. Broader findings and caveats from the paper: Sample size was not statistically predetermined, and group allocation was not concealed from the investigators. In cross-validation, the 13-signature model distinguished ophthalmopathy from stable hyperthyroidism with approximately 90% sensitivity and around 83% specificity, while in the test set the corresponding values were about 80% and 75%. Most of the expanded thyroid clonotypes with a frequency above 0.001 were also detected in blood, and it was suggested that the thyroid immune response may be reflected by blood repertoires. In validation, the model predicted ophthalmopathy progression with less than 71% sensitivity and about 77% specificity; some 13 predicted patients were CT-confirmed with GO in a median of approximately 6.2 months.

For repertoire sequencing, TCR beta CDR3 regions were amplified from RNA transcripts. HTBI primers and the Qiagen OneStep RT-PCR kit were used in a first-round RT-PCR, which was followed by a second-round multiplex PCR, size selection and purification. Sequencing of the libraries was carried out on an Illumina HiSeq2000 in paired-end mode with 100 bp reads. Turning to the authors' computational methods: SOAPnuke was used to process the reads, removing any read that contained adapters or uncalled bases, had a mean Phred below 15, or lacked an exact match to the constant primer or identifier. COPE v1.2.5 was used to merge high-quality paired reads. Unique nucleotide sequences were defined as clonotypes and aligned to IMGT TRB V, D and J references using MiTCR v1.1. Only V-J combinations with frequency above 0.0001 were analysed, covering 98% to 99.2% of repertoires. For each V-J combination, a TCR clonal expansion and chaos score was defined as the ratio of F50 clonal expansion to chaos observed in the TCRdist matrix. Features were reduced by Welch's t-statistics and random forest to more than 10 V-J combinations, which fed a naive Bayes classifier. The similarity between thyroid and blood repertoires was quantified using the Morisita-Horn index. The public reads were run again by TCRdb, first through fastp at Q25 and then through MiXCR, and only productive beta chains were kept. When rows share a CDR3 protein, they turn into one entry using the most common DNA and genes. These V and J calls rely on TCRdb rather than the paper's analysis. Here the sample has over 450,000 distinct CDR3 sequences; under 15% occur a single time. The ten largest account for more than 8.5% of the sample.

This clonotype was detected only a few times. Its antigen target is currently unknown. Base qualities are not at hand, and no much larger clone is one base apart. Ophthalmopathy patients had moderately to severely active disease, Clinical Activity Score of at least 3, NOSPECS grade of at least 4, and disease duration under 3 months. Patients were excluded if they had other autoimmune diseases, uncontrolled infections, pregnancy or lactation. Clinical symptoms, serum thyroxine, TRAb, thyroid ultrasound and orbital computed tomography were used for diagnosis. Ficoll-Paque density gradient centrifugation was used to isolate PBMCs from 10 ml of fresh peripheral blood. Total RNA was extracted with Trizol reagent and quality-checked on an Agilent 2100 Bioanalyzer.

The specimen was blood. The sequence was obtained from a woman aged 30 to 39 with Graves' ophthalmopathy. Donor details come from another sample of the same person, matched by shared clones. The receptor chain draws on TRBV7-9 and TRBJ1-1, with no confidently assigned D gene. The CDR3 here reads CASSLVQNMNTEAFF. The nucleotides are TGTGCCAGCAGCTTAGTACAGAACATGAACACTGAAGCTTTCTTT.